The 10 T cell receptor beta chains reported below all come from one sample, sequenced in a study of blood T cell repertoires in COVID-19. Some clones are missing from TCRdb's copy, which holds only in-frame ones; the method was immunoSEQ multiplex PCR. The data hold under 250,000 clones, with about 85% observed a single time. The sequenced sample was peripheral blood. All receptors come from a man aged 45-65 years who had recovered from COVID-19.

This clone was observed a single time. CDR3 in amino acids: CARTPHPGRPEF. CDR3 bases: TGTGCAAGGACCCCCCACCCTGGGCGACCCGAGTTT. The genes are TRBV12-2 and TRBJ1-1; the table's TRBD1 call for D was not verified on the DNA. TRBV12-2 is recorded as a pseudogene. This CDR3 has 12 amino acids.

The chain joins TRBV5-5 to TRBJ2-7; D perhaps matches TRBD1 (6 bases). Trimming cost V 7 bases and J 7 bases, with 18 bases left between them. The CDR3 totals 13 residues. Looked up from germline, CDR1 is SGHKS and CDR2 is YYEKEE (reference sequence). The CDR3 spells CASYRRPGVEQYF. CDR3 nucleotides: TGTGCCAGCTACCGCCGGCCAGGGGTTGAGCAGTACTTC.

The chain has TRBV18 and TRBJ2-1, with 10 nucleotides matching TRBD1. Germline V gives CDR1 KGHSH, CDR2 LQKENI. V trimming: 2 bases; J trimming: 3 bases; junction bases outside the gene matches: 4. The CDR3 has 16 residues. CDR3 in amino acids: CASSPFRDRGYNEQFF. The CDR3 DNA is TGTGCCAGCTCACCATTTAGGGACAGGGGCTACAATGAGCAGTTCTTC.

The rearrangement links TRBV3-1 (or the pseudogene TRBV3-2) to TRBJ2-2, with TRBD2 as a possible D gene (6 bases). CDR3 size: 15 residues. The germline gives CDR1 LGHDT, CDR2 YNNKEL (reference sequence). The V and J ends lost 4 bases and 5 bases respectively, with 14 bases between them. The DNA of the CDR3 is TGTGCCAGCAGCCCACCGGGACTGGCGACCGGGGAGCTGTTTTTT. Protein product: CASSPPGLATGELFF.

This clone has a handful of counts. The chain carries TRBV25-1 and TRBJ2-5; tentatively, D is TRBD2 (6 bases). The CDR3 totals 16 residues. Germline assignment: CDR1 MGHDK and CDR2 SYGVNS. Trimming removed 2 bases at V and 4 bases at J, with 17 bases between. This chain's CDR3 is CASSEMGGRARETQYF. CDR3 DNA: TGTGCCAGCAGTGAAATGGGGGGAAGGGCCCGAGAGACCCAGTACTTC.

The table lists this clone with a count of one. V is TRBV27 and J is TRBJ2-2; 7 bases align to TRBD1. Unmatched junction bases numbered 3, after V lost 5 bases and J lost 0 bases. The CDR3 covers 15 residues. Germline V gene data show CDR1 as MNHEY and CDR2 as SMNVEV (reference sequence). The CDR3 loop reads CASSPGTANTGELFF. The CDR3 DNA sequence: TGTGCCAGCAGTCCTGGGACAGCGAACACCGGGGAGCTGTTTTTT.

The chain has TRBV14 and TRBJ1-2, with a tentative D call TRBD1 (6 bases). The CDR3 is 14 amino acids. The V end lost 2 bases, the J end lost 4 bases, and 11 bases lay between the germline ends. Looked up from germline, CDR1 is SGHDN and CDR2 is FVKESK. This CDR3 is CASSQFQGSYGYTF. In DNA form, the CDR3 reads TGTGCCAGCAGCCAATTTCAGGGGTCCTATGGCTACACCTTC.

J is TRBJ1-1 and V is TRBV13; 9 bases map to TRBD1. Germline V gives CDR1 PRHDT, CDR2 FYEKMQ (reference sequence). This CDR3 spans 17 amino acids. V lost 5 bases and J lost 0; bases outside the gene matches: 10. CDR3 residues: CASSRRGQGKMNTEAFF. CDR3 sequence (DNA): TGTGCCAGCAGCCGGAGGGGACAGGGCAAAATGAACACTGAAGCTTTCTTT.

This clone was detected once. This chain uses TRBV3-1 (or the pseudogene TRBV3-2) with TRBJ2-5; a possible D gene is TRBD2 (5 bases). Between the trimmed V and J ends, which lost 2 bases and 0 bases, there was a span of 7 bases. This CDR3 has 14 residues. The germline V gene encodes CDR1 LGHDT and CDR2 YNNKEL (reference sequence). Here the CDR3 DNA reads TGTGCCAGCAGCCAAACTAGAAACCAAGAGACCCAGTACTTC. It specifies CASSQTRNQETQYF.

CDR3 sequence (DNA): TGTGCCAGCAGTGAACGGGGAGGGAAAGGGGCTTTCTTT. Its translation: CASSERGGKGAFF. V and J are TRBV6-1 and TRBJ1-1; D uncertain. The CDR3 length is 13 residues. V gave up 2 bases and J gave up 11 bases, with 15 bases separating them. Per germline, CDR1 MNHNS and CDR2 SASEGT.